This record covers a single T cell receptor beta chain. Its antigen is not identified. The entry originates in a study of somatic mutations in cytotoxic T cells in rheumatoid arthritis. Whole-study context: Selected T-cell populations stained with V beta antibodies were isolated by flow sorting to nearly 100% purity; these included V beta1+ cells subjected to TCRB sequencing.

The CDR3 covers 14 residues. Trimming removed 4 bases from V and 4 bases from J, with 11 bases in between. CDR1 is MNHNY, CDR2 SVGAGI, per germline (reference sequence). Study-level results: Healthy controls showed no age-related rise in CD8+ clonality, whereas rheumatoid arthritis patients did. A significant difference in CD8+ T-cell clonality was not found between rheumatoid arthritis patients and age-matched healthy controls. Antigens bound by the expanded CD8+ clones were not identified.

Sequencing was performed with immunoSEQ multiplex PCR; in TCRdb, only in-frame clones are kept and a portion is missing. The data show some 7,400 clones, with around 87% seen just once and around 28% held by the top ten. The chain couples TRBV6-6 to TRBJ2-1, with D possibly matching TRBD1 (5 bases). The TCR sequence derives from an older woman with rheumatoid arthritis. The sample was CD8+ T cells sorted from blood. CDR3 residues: CASSSWAGYNEQFF. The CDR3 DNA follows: TGTGCCAGCAGTTCTTGGGCAGGGTACAATGAGCAGTTCTTC.